Here is one TCR beta chain with its context. The antigen is undetermined. The sample is drawn from a study of post-analysis software for immune sequencing data. Notes on the study in general: For normalized Chao1 diversity, multiple sclerosis patients scored significantly lower than controls did. TRBV5-6, TRBV5-1 and TRBV20-1 were among a few TRBV segments more frequent in patients than controls.

cDNA libraries for TCR beta contained unique molecular identifiers. Out of about 0.9 to 11 million T cells, a few hundred thousand cDNA molecules were generated. TCRdb fed the PCR reads into MiXCR, producing one record per CDR3 protein. The sample includes approximately 460,000 distinct CDR3 sequences, under 55% of them seen just once. Germline V CDR1 and CDR2: LGHDT, YNNKEL (reference sequence). The CDR3 runs to 14 residues. Deletions cut 1 base from V and 6 bases from J, with 9 bases between. The rearrangement links TRBV3-1 to TRBJ2-2; no reliable D call. The sequence derives from a girl aged 5-17 years with multiple sclerosis. Sequenced input: blood. The CDR3 sequence: CASSQGGPAGELFF. The CDR3 bases are TGTGCCAGCAGCCAAGGAGGACCCGCCGGGGAGCTGTTTTTT.